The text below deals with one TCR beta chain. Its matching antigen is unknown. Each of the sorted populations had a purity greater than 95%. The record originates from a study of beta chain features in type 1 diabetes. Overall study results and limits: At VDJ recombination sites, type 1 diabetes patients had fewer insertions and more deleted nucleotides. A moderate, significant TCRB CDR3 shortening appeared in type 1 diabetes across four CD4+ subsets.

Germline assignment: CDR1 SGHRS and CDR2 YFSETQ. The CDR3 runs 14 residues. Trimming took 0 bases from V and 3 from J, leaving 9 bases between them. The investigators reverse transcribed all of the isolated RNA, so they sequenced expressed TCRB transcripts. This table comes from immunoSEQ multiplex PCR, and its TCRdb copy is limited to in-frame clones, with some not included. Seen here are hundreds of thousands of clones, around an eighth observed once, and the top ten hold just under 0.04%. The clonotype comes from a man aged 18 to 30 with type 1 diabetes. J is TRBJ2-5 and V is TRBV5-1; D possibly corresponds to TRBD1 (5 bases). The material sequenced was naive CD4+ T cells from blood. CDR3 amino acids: CASSLVQGKETQYF. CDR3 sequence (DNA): TGCGCCAGCAGCTTGGTCCAGGGAAAAGAGACCCAGTACTTC.